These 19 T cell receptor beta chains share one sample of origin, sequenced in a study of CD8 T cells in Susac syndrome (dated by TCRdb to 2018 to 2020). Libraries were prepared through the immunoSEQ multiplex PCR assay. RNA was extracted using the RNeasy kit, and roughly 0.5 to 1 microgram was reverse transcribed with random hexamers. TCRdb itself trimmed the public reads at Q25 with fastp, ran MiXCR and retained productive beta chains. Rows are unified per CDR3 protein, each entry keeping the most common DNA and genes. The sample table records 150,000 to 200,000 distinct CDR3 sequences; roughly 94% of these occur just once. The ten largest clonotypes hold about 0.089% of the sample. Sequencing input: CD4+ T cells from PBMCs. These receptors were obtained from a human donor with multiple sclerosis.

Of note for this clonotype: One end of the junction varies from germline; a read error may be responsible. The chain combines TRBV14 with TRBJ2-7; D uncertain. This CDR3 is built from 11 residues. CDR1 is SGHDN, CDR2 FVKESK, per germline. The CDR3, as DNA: TGTGCCAGCAGCCAAGACTTGAAACCTCTTTTC. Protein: CASSQDLKPLF.

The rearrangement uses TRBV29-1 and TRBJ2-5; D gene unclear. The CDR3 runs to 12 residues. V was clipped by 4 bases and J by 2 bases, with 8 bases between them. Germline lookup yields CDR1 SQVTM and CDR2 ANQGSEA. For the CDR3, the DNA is TGCAGCGTTGGCGCCAGTCAAGAGACCCAGTACTTC. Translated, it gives CSVGASQETQYF.

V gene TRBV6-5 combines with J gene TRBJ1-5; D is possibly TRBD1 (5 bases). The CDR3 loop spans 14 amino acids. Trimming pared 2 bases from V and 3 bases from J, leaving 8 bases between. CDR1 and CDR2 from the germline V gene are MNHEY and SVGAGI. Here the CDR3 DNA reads TGTGCCAGCAGTTACGGGGGATTCAATCAGCCCCAGCATTTT. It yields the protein CASSYGGFNQPQHF.

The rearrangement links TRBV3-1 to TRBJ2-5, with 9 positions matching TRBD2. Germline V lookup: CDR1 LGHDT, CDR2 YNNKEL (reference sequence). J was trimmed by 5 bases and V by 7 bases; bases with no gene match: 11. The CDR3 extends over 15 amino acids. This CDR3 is CASTPLSGRGETQYF. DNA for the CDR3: TGTGCCAGCACCCCCCTTAGCGGGAGAGGGGAGACCCAGTACTTC.

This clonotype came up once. The CDR3 region is CASSQSSALTDTQYF. The CDR3 DNA reads TGCGCCAGCAGCCAATCTAGCGCTCTCACAGATACGCAGTATTTT. V and J are TRBV5-1 and TRBJ2-3; TRBD2 might be the D (6 bases). V shed 4 bases and J shed 2 bases, with 14 bases lying between them. CDR3 length: 15 amino acids. Germline CDR1 reads SGHRS; CDR2 reads YFSETQ.

CDR3 loop: CASSLGLGQGNTEAFF. DNA of the CDR3: TGTGCCAGCAGCTTAGGCCTGGGACAGGGGAACACTGAAGCTTTCTTT. The chain is built from TRBV7-8 and TRBJ1-1; 9 bases agree with TRBD1. CDR1 and CDR2 from the germline V gene are SGHVS and FQNEAQ. The CDR3 runs 16 residues. V dropped 1 base and J dropped 1; count of bases not matched to a gene: 4. The complete variable domain, with remaining parts taken from reference TRBV7-8 and TRBJ1-1, reads GAGVSQSPRYKVAKRGQDVALRCDPISGHVSLFWYQQALGQGPEFLTYFQNEAQLDKSGLPSDRFFAERPEGSVSTLKIQRTQQEDSAVYLCASSLGLGQGNTEAFFGQGTRLTVV.

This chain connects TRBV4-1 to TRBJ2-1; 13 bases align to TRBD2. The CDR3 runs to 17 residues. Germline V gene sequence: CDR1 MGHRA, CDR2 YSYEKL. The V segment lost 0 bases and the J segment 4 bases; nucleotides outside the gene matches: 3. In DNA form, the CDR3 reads TGCGCCAGCAGCCAAGATAGGACTAGCGGGGGATACAATGAGCAGTTCTTC. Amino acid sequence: CASSQDRTSGGYNEQFF.

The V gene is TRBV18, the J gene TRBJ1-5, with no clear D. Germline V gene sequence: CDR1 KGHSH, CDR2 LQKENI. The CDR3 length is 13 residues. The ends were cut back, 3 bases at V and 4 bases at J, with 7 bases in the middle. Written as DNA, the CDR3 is TGTGCCAGCTCACCGCATGAAAATCAGCCCCAGCATTTT. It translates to CASSPHENQPQHF.

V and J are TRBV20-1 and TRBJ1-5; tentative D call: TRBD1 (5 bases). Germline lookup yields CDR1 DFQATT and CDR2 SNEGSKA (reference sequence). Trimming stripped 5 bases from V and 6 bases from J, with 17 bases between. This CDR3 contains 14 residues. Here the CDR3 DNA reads TGCAGTGCTTCACCCTCAGGTCAGGGTCAGCCCCAGCATTTT. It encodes CSASPSGQGQPQHF.

The CDR3 DNA reads as TGTGCCAGCAGCCAGGCCCAGGGGTTCTCCTACAATGAGCAGTTCTTC. This codes for CASSQAQGFSYNEQFF. This chain uses TRBV3-1 with TRBJ2-1; D may be TRBD1 (6 bases). The CDR3 has 16 residues. V dropped 3 bases and J dropped 0 bases, with 12 bases sitting between them. Germline V CDR1 and CDR2: LGHDT, YNNKEL (reference sequence).

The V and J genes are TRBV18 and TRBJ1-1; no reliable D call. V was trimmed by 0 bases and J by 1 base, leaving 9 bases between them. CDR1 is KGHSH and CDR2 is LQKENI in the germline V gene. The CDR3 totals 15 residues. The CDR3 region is CASSPPRVENTEAFF. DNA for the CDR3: TGTGCCAGCTCACCACCAAGGGTGGAGAACACTGAAGCTTTCTTT.

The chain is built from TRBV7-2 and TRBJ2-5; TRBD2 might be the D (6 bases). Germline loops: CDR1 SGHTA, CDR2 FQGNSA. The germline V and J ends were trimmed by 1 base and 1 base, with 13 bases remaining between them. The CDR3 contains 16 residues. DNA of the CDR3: TGTGCCAGCAGCTTAGGGGGCGGGCGGGGCCAAGAGACCCAGTACTTC. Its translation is CASSLGGGRGQETQYF.

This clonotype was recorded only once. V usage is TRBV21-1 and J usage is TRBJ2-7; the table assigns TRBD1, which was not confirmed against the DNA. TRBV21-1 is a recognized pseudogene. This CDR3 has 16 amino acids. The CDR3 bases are TGTGCCAGCAGCTCCTCTCATCAGGGATTCACCTACGAGCAGTACTTC. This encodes CASSSSHQGFTYEQYF.

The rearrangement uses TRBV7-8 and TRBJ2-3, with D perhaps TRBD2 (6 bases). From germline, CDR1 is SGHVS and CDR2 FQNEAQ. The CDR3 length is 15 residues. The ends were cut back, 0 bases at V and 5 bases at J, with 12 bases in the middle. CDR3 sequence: CASSLAVIAVDTQYF. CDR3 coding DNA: TGTGCCAGCAGCTTAGCGGTCATAGCGGTAGATACGCAGTATTTT.

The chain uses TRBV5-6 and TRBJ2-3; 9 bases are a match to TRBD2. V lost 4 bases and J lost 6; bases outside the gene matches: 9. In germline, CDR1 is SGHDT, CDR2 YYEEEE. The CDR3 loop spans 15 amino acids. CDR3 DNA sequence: TGTGCCAGCAGCCTTGGGGGACTAGCAGCCGATACGCAGTATTTT. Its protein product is CASSLGGLAADTQYF.

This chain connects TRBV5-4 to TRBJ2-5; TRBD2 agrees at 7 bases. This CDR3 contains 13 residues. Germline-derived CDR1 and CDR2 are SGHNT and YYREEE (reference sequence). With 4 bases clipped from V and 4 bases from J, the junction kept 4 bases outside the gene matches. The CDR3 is CASSRGGGETQYF. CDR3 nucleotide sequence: TGTGCCAGCAGCCGTGGGGGGGGAGAGACCCAGTACTTC.

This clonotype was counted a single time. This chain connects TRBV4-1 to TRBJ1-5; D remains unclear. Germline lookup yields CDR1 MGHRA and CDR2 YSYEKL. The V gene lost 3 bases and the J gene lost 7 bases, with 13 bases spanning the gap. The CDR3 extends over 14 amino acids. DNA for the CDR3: TGCGCCAGCAGCCATAGCGGTTCGGGGCAGCCCCAGCATTTT. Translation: CASSHSGSGQPQHF.

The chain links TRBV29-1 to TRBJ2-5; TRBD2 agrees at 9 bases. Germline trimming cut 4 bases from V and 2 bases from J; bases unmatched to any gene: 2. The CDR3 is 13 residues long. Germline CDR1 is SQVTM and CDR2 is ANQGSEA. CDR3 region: CSVGLAGQETQYF. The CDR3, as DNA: TGCAGCGTTGGGCTAGCGGGGCAAGAGACCCAGTACTTC.

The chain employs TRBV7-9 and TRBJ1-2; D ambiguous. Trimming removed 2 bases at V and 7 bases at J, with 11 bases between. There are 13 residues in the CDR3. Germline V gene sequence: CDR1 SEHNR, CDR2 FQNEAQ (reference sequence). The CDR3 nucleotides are TGTGCCAGCAGCTTATTCGGGGTGGGTGGCTACACCTTC. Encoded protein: CASSLFGVGGYTF.